This T cell receptor beta chain was sequenced for a study of blood T cell repertoires in COVID-19. Study-wide background: Acute and convalescent COVID-19 specimens originated in the United States, Italy and Spain.

TCRdb's table, derived via immunoSEQ multiplex PCR, lists solely in-frame clones and lacks some. Found here are approximately 220,000 clones, 86% of them singletons; the top ten hold about 4.5%. This receptor was obtained from a man aged 45-65 years with acute or convalescent COVID-19. The source material was peripheral blood.

The CDR3 coding sequence is TGTGCCAGCAGCCGGACAGGGACAGAATATGGCTACACCTTC. Its translation is CASSRTGTEYGYTF. The J gene is TRBJ1-2, the V gene TRBV7-2; 8 positions agree with TRBD1. The CDR3 is made up of 14 amino acids. Losses at the gene ends were 5 bases for V and 5 bases for J; bases not matched to a gene: 7. In germline, CDR1 is SGHTA, CDR2 FQGNSA.